The 27 T cell receptor beta chains below all came from one sample that was sequenced in a study of cytomegalovirus exposure and HLA in healthy donors (dated by TCRdb to between 2016 and 2019). Library preparation used the immunoSEQ multiplex PCR assay. The multiplex PCR relied on a mix of 60 forward primers for TCR Vbeta segments and 13 reverse primers for TCR Jbeta segments. TCRdb carries this immuneACCESS record with in-frame sequences only. Its versions omit some clonotypes, under half of them owing to an unresolved V gene in the studies checked, with the rest unexplained. The sample has 250,000 to 350,000 clones on record, 86% of them singletons. Less than 4.5% of the sample rests with the top ten. The material sequenced was PBMCs. All receptors come from a man aged 35 to 55 in good health and CMV-seropositive.

This chain joins TRBV7-9 and TRBJ2-3; no definite D call. Germline V gene data show CDR1 as SEHNR and CDR2 as FQNEAQ (reference sequence). This CDR3 is 12 amino acids long. V was cut by 5 bases and J by 13 bases, with 16 bases left in between. The CDR3 protein is CASSPFAGSEYF. The CDR3 DNA is TGTGCCAGCAGCCCCTTCGCTGGTTCGGAGTATTTT.

V is TRBV27 and J is TRBJ2-1, with 9 bases aligning to TRBD1. Germline trimming cut 4 bases from V and 8 bases from J; bases unmatched to any gene: 12. Looked up from germline, CDR1 is MNHEY and CDR2 is SMNVEV (reference sequence). This CDR3 is built from 16 residues. The CDR3 sequence: CASSWDRAPEVDEQFF. The CDR3 coding sequence is TGTGCCAGCAGTTGGGACAGGGCCCCCGAAGTCGATGAGCAGTTCTTC.

This chain joins TRBV19 and TRBJ1-1; D is unresolved. Germline assignment: CDR1 LNHDA and CDR2 SQIVND (reference sequence). With 5 bases removed from V and 0 bases from J, the gap between germline ends came to 7 bases. The CDR3 is made up of 13 amino acids. CDR3 in DNA: TGTGCCAGTAGTCAGGTCATGAACACTGAAGCTTTCTTT. Translating it yields CASSQVMNTEAFF. Together with reference TRBV19 and TRBJ1-1, the CDR3 gives the full variable domain: DGGITQSPKYLFRKEGQNVTLSCEQNLNHDAMYWYRQDPGQGLRLIYYSQIVNDFQKGDIAEGYSVSREKKESFPLTVTSAQKNPTAFYLCASSQVMNTEAFFGQGTRLTVV.

The chain has TRBV29-1 and TRBJ1-1, with 7 bases that match TRBD1. V was pared by 0 bases and J by 3 bases, with 1 base of the junction left unmatched. The CDR3 runs 13 residues. Germline values: CDR1 SQVTM, CDR2 ANQGSEA. CDR3 coding DNA: TGCAGCGTTGAAGACGACAGGGACACTGAAGCTTTCTTT. It codes for CSVEDDRDTEAFF.

The chain employs TRBV10-3 and TRBJ1-4; a possible D gene is TRBD1 (5 bases). There are 14 residues in the CDR3. V was shortened by 4 bases and J by 3 bases, with 9 bases between the two germline ends. CDR1 and CDR2 (germline): ENHRY, SYGVKD. CDR3 sequence (DNA): TGTGCCATCAGTGCGGGGGAGGCTAATGAAAAACTGTTTTTT. This codes for CAISAGEANEKLFF.

The chain carries TRBV25-1 and TRBJ1-4; D remains ambiguous. CDR1 and CDR2 (germline): MGHDK, SYGVNS. This CDR3 contains 16 residues. V shed 2 bases and J shed 0 bases, with 10 bases lying between them. The CDR3 DNA sequence: TGTGCCAGCAGTGAAGCCCGGGGTACAACTAATGAAAAACTGTTTTTT. Protein: CASSEARGTTNEKLFF.

In its sample, this clone was seen once. V usage is TRBV9 and J usage is TRBJ2-3, with TRBD2 matching 9 bases. CDR1 is SGDLS, CDR2 YYNGEE, per germline. The CDR3 extends over 16 amino acids. J lost 3 bases, V lost 3 bases, and 8 bases had no gene match. The CDR3 region has the DNA TGTGCCAGCAGCGCCATTTTAGCGGGAGCTACAGATACGCAGTATTTT. Amino acids: CASSAILAGATDTQYF.

This rearrangement joins TRBV5-1 to TRBJ1-2; 7 bases line up with TRBD1. This CDR3 spans 16 amino acids. The V gene end was trimmed by 3 bases and the J gene end by 2 bases; junction bases not matched to a gene: 10. Germline CDR1 reads SGHRS; CDR2 reads YFSETQ. The CDR3 loop is CASSYTGTDQNYGYTF. The CDR3, as DNA: TGCGCCAGCAGCTATACCGGGACAGACCAAAACTATGGCTACACCTTC.

The rearrangement links TRBV19 to TRBJ2-7, with 9 bases matching TRBD1. Germline loops: CDR1 LNHDA, CDR2 SQIVND (reference sequence). The CDR3 spans 16 residues. The V and J ends lost 5 bases and 5 bases, in that order; junction bases with no gene match: 13. The CDR3 DNA is TGTGCCAGTAGTCCGAATCGAGGACAGGGGATCCACGAGCAGTACTTC. It yields the protein CASSPNRGQGIHEQYF.

The chain couples TRBV15 to TRBJ2-3; the D gene is possibly TRBD2 (6 bases). Germline assignment: CDR1 LNHNV and CDR2 YYDKDF (reference sequence). Trimming took off 3 bases at V and 6 bases at J, with 19 bases between the two ends. This CDR3 comprises 16 residues. The CDR3 nucleotides read TGTGCCACCAGCAGCCGGGCGGGGTCGAATAGGGATACGCAGTATTTT. This gives the protein CATSSRAGSNRDTQYF.

This rearrangement joins TRBV7-2 to TRBJ2-1; 8 bases align to TRBD2. The CDR3 runs 18 residues. The germline CDR1 and CDR2 sequences are SGHTA and FQGNSA. With V trimmed by 5 bases and J by 1 base, 13 bases remained unmatched. CDR3 region: CASSLPFRIAGSYNEQFF. CDR3 nucleotides: TGTGCCAGCAGCCTACCCTTCCGGATAGCGGGGTCCTACAATGAGCAGTTCTTC.

This clone has only one observation. This rearrangement joins TRBV5-1 to TRBJ2-1; 12 bases map to TRBD2. Germline V gene sequence: CDR1 SGHRS, CDR2 YFSETQ. Trimming cost V 5 bases and J 1 base; bases outside gene matches: 10. The CDR3 sequence is 18 residues long. The CDR3 DNA follows: TGCGCCAGCAGTTCCGGTTGGACTAGCGGGATTTCCTACAATGAGCAGTTCTTC. Protein sequence: CASSSGWTSGISYNEQFF.

The V and J genes are TRBV7-9 and TRBJ2-5; no clear D gene. V lost 1 base and J 2 bases, leaving 11 bases between the germline ends. CDR3 length: 15 amino acids. CDR1 SEHNR and CDR2 FQNEAQ come from the germline V gene (reference sequence). The DNA for the CDR3 is TGTGCCAGCAGCTTAGGGCGAACAGCACAAGAGACCCAGTACTTC. Translating it yields CASSLGRTAQETQYF. The variable domain in full, completed from reference TRBV7-9 and TRBJ2-5, reads DTGVSQNPRHKITKRGQNVTFRCDPISEHNRLYWYRQTLGQGPEFLTYFQNEAQLEKSRLLSDRFSAERPKGSFSTLEIQRTEQGDSAMYLCASSLGRTAQETQYFGPGTRLLVL.

The CDR3 nucleotides read TGTGCCAGCAGTTTACTAGCGGGAGGCACAGATACGCAGTATTTT. Residues: CASSLLAGGTDTQYF. The J gene is TRBJ2-3, the V gene TRBV6-6; 11 nucleotides agree with TRBD2. The CDR3 contains 15 residues. Germline lookup yields CDR1 MNHNY and CDR2 SVGAGI (reference sequence). Losses at the gene ends were 4 bases for V and 1 base for J; bases not matched to a gene: 1.

The V call is TRBV27, the J call TRBJ2-6, with D perhaps TRBD2 (6 bases). V lost 8 bases to trimming and J lost 0 bases, with 14 bases between them. Germline V gives CDR1 MNHEY, CDR2 SMNVEV (reference sequence). The CDR3 spans 16 residues. CDR3: CASGTQGVSGANVLTF. In DNA, the CDR3 is TGTGCCAGCGGGACTCAGGGCGTCTCTGGGGCCAACGTCCTGACTTTC.

The chain recombines TRBV28 with TRBJ2-5; D remains ambiguous. Germline assignment: CDR1 MDHEN and CDR2 SYDVKM. V lost 6 bases and J 4 bases, leaving 9 bases between the germline ends. The CDR3 has 12 amino acids. CDR3 region: CASSPVGETQYF. The CDR3 DNA reads TGTGCCAGCAGCCCGGTTGGAGAGACCCAGTACTTC.

The chain combines TRBV5-1 with TRBJ2-2; tentative D call: TRBD2 (5 bases). The CDR3 consists of 16 residues. The V and J ends lost 4 bases and 7 bases respectively, with 20 bases between them. Germline loops: CDR1 SGHRS, CDR2 YFSETQ. Here the CDR3 reads CASSPSDSASGGELFF. CDR3 DNA sequence: TGCGCCAGCAGCCCTTCGGACTCAGCAAGTGGCGGGGAGCTGTTTTTT.

This chain joins TRBV28 and TRBJ2-7; the D gene is possibly TRBD2 (7 bases). V was trimmed by 3 bases and J by 8 bases, leaving 20 bases between them. Germline values: CDR1 MDHEN, CDR2 SYDVKM. The CDR3 has 15 residues. For the CDR3, the DNA is TGTGCCAGCAGTTTTTTAGTGGGAGGGGGTTTCCAGCAGTACTTC. Its translation is CASSFLVGGGFQQYF.

The rearrangement joins TRBV19 to TRBJ2-1, with 11 bases fitting TRBD2. The J segment lost 9 bases and the V segment lost 5 bases, leaving 12 bases of the junction unmatched. Germline CDR1 LNHDA, CDR2 SQIVND (reference sequence). The CDR3 is made up of 16 amino acids. The CDR3 bases are TGTGCCAGTAGTGGGGGACTAGCGGACCCGAGGGGTGAGCAGTTCTTC. As protein: CASSGGLADPRGEQFF.

This rearrangement joins TRBV28 to TRBJ2-1; 7 bases match TRBD1. The CDR3 consists of 15 residues. Germline CDR1 MDHEN, CDR2 SYDVKM. V was pared by 10 bases and J by 4 bases, with 13 bases of the junction left unmatched. CDR3 sequence: CAIGSPGQPYNEQFF. The CDR3 DNA follows: TGTGCCATCGGATCCCCGGGACAGCCTTACAATGAGCAGTTCTTC.

CDR3 DNA sequence: TGTGCCATCAGTCCCACTGAGCGGGTGCTATCCTACGAGCAGTACTTC. Amino acids: CAISPTERVLSYEQYF. The V gene is TRBV10-3, the J gene TRBJ2-7; D is perhaps TRBD2 (6 bases). Trimming shortened V by 5 bases and J by 1 base, and 18 bases separated the two germline ends. The CDR3 consists of 16 residues. Germline V gives CDR1 ENHRY, CDR2 SYGVKD.

J is TRBJ2-1 and V is TRBV5-6; D is uncertain. CDR3 length equals 15 residues. V dropped 0 bases and J dropped 2 bases, with 9 bases sitting between them. The V gene's germline CDR1 is SGHDT and CDR2 YYEEEE. The CDR3 reads CASSLGPSPYNEQFF. CDR3 coding DNA: TGTGCCAGCAGCTTGGGCCCCAGTCCCTACAATGAGCAGTTCTTC.

The rearrangement joins TRBV19 to TRBJ2-5; 8 bases are shared with TRBD2. CDR3 length: 18 residues. Germline CDR1 is LNHDA and CDR2 is SQIVND (reference sequence). J was trimmed by 0 bases and V by 1 base; bases with no gene match: 10. The CDR3, as DNA: TGTGCCAGTAGTATAGCTTCGGGGGGGGAGAAGTACCAAGAGACCCAGTACTTC. Its translation: CASSIASGGEKYQETQYF.

The V and J genes are TRBV7-6 and TRBJ1-2, with D possibly being TRBD1 (5 bases). Looked up from germline, CDR1 is SGHVS and CDR2 is FNYEAQ. The CDR3 loop spans 13 amino acids. Deletions cut 0 bases from V and 5 bases from J, with 7 bases between. CDR3: CASSLARDYGYTF. DNA for the CDR3: TGTGCCAGCAGCTTAGCCAGGGATTATGGCTACACCTTC.

V usage is TRBV7-9 and J usage is TRBJ2-3, with a weak D call TRBD1 (6 bases). Germline loops: CDR1 SEHNR, CDR2 FQNEAQ (reference sequence). This CDR3 region has 15 residues. The ends were cut back, 4 bases at V and 4 bases at J, with 15 bases in the middle. The CDR3: CASSYPQGAADTQYF. Here the CDR3 DNA reads TGTGCCAGCAGCTACCCACAGGGAGCTGCAGATACGCAGTATTTT.

The sample holds a few counts of this clone. The CDR3 protein is CASSQVRTGNSYEQYF. The CDR3 DNA reads as TGTGCCAGCAGCCAAGTCCGGACAGGAAACTCCTACGAGCAGTACTTC. The gene calls are TRBV4-2 and TRBJ2-7; 7 positions match TRBD1. After removal of 1 base from V and 0 bases from J, the junction contained 6 bases not matched to a gene. The germline V gene has CDR1 LGHNA and CDR2 YNFKEQ. CDR3 length: 16 amino acids.

V is TRBV11-2 and J is TRBJ2-5, with 12 bases that match TRBD2. Unmatched junction bases numbered 9, after V lost 5 bases and J lost 2 bases. Germline V CDR1 and CDR2: SGHAT, FQNNGV. This CDR3 spans 17 amino acids. In DNA form, the CDR3 reads TGTGCCAGCAGCCCCCTGACTAGCGGGAGCCTACAAGAGACCCAGTACTTC. This encodes CASSPLTSGSLQETQYF.